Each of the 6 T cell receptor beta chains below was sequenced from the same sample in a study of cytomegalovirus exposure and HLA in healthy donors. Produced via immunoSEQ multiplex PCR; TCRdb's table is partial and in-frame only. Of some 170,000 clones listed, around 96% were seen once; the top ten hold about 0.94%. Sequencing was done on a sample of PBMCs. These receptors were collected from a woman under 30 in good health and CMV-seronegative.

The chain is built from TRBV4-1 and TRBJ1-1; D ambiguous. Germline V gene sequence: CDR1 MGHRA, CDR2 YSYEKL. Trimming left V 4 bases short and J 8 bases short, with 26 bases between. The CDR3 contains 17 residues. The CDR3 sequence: CASSLLLLSITGEEAFF. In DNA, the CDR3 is TGCGCCAGCAGCCTCCTACTCTTGTCCATAACCGGGGAAGAAGCTTTCTTT.

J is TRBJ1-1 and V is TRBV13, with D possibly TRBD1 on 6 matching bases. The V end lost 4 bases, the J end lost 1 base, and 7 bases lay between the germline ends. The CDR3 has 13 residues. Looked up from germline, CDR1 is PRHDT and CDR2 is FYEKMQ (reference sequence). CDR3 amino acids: CASSSGQNTEAFF. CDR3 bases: TGTGCCAGCAGCTCGGGACAGAACACTGAAGCTTTCTTT.

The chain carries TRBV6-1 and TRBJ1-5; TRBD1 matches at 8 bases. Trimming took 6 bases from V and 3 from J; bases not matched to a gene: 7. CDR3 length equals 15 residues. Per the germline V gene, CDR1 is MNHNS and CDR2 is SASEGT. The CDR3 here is CASRKGQGFNQPQHF. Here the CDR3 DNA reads TGTGCCAGCAGAAAAGGACAGGGATTCAATCAGCCCCAGCATTTT.

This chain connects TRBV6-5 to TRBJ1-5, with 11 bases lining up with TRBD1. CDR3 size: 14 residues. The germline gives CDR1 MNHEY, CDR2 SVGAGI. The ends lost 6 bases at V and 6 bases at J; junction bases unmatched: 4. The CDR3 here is CASSEDRGLQPQHF. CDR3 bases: TGTGCCAGCAGCGAGGACAGGGGGCTTCAGCCCCAGCATTTT.

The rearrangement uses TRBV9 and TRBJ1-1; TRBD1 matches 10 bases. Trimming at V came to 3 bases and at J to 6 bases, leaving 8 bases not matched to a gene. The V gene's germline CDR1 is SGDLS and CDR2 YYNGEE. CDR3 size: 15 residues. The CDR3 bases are TGTGCCAGCAGCGCTAGGAAGACAGGGGGCTCTGAAGCTTTCTTT. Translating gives CASSARKTGGSEAFF.

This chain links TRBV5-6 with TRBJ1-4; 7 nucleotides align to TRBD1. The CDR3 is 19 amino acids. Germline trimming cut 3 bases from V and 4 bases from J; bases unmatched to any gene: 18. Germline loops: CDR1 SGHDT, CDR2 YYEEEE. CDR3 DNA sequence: TGTGCCAGCAGCTCATATGACAGGGAAGCATTATTGGGTAATGAAAAACTGTTTTTT. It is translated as CASSSYDREALLGNEKLFF.